This note documents a single TCR beta chain sequence. The sample is drawn from a study of shared clonotypes between healthy human individuals. At the level of the study: A couple of women and a few men aged 18 to 49 made up the donors.

Every subset's genomic DNA went evenly onto several immunoSEQ plates. TCRdb's copy holds only in-frame clones and misses some; the assay was immunoSEQ multiplex PCR. The data show some 240,000 clones, with under 80% seen just once and around 10% held by the top ten. The CDR3 spans 16 residues. Germline values: CDR1 SGHNT, CDR2 YENEEA. V lost 1 base and J 6 bases, leaving 16 bases between the germline ends. The TCR sequence derives from a man aged 30 to 45 in good health. Material: memory CD4+ T cells sorted from blood. Subset here: CD45RA-negative fraction. The rearrangement uses TRBV11-3 and TRBJ1-5, with D perhaps TRBD1 (6 bases). CDR3 loop: CASSLANSGGGQPQHF. The CDR3 DNA reads TGTGCCAGCAGCTTAGCCAATTCCGGGGGCGGTCAGCCCCAGCATTTT.